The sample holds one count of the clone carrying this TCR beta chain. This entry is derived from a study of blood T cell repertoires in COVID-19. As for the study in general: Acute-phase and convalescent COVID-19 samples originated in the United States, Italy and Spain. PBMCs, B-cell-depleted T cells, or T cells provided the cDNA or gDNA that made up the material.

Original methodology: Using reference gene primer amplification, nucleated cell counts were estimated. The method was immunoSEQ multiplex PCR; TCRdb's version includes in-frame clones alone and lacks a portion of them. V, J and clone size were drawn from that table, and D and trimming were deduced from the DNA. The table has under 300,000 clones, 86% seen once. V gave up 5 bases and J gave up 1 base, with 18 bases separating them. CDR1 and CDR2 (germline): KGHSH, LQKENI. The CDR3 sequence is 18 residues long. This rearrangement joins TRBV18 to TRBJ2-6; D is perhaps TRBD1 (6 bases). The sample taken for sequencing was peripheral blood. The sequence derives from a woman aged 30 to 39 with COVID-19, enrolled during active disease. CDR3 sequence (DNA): TGTGCCAGCTCAGTTATACAGGGCTCCAATTCTGGGGCCAACGTCCTGACTTTC. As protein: CASSVIQGSNSGANVLTF.